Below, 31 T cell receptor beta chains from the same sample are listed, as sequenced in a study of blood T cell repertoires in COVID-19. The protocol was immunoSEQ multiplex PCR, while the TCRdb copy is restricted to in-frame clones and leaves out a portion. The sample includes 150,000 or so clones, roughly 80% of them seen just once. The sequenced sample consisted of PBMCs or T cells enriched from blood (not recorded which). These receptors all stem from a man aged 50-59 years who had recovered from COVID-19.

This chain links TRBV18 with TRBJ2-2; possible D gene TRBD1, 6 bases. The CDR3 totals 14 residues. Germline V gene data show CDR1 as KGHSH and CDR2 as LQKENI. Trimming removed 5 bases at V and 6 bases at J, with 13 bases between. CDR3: CASSYDRSAGELFF. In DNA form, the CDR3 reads TGTGCCAGCTCATATGACAGGTCGGCCGGGGAGCTGTTTTTT.

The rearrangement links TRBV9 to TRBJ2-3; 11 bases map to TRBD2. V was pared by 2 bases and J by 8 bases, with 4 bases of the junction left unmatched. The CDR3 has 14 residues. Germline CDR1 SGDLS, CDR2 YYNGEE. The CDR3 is CASSVSGGAGTQYF. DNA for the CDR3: TGTGCCAGCAGCGTTAGCGGGGGGGCGGGTACGCAGTATTTT.

CDR3 sequence: CASSKGGGLASNEQFF. The CDR3 DNA sequence: TGTGCCAGTAGCAAAGGTGGGGGACTAGCGAGCAATGAGCAGTTCTTC. The chain carries TRBV19 and TRBJ2-1, with 10 bases fitting TRBD2. CDR1 is LNHDA and CDR2 is SQIVND in the germline V gene (reference sequence). Trimming took 6 bases from V and 6 from J; bases not matched to a gene: 11. This CDR3 has 16 residues.

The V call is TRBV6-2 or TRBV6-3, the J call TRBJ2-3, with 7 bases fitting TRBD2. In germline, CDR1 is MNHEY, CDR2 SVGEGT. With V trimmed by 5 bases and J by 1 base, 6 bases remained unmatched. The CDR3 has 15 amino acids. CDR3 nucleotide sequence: TGTGCCAGCAGTACTACTAGCGCCCGCACAGATACGCAGTATTTT. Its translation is CASSTTSARTDTQYF.

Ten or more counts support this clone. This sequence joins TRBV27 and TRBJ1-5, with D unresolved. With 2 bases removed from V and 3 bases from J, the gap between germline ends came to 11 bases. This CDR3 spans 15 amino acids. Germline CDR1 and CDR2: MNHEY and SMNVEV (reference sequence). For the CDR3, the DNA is TGTGCCAGCAGTTTACCAGGCAGAGACAATCAGCCCCAGCATTTT. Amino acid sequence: CASSLPGRDNQPQHF.

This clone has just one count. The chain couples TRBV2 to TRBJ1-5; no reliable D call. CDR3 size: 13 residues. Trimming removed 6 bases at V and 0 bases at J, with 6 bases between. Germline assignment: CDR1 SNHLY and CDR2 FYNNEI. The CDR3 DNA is TGTGCCAGCAGCTCTTATAGCAATCAGCCCCAGCATTTT. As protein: CASSSYSNQPQHF. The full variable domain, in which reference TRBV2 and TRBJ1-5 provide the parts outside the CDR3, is EPEVTQTPSHQVTQMGQEVILRCVPISNHLYFYWYRQILGQKVEFLVSFYNNEISEKSEIFDDQFSVERPDGSNFTLKIRSTKLEDSAMYFCASSSYSNQPQHFGDGTRLSIL.

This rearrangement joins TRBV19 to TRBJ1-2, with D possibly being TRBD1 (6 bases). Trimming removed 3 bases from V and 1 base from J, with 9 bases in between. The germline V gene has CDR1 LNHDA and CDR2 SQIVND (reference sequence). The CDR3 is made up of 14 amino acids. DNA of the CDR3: TGTGCCAGTAGTATCTCACAGGGTAACTATGGCTACACCTTC. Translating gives CASSISQGNYGYTF.

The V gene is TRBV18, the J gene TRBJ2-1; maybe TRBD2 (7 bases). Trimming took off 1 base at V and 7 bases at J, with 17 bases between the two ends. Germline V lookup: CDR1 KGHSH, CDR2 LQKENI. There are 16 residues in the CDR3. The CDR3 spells CASSPQTGGSGNEQFF. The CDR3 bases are TGTGCCAGCTCACCACAGACGGGGGGCTCGGGGAATGAGCAGTTCTTC.

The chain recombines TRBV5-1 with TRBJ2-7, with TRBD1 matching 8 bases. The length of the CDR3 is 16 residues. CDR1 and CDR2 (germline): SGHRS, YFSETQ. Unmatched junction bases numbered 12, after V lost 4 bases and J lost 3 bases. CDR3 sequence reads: CASSPLEGQGVYEQYF. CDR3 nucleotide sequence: TGCGCCAGCAGCCCTCTGGAAGGACAGGGAGTCTACGAGCAGTACTTC. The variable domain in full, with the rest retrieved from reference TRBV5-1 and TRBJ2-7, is KAGVTQTPRYLIKTRGQQVTLSCSPISGHRSVSWYQQTPGQGLQFLFEYFSETQRNKGNFPGRFSGRQFSNSRSEMNVSTLELGDSALYLCASSPLEGQGVYEQYFGPGTRLTVT.

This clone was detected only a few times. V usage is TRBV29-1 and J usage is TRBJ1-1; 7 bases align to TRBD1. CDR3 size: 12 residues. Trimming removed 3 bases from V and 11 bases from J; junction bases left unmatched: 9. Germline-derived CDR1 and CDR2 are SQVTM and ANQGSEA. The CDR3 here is CSVDRDSSTAFF. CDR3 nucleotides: TGCAGCGTTGATAGGGACAGTAGTACGGCTTTCTTT.

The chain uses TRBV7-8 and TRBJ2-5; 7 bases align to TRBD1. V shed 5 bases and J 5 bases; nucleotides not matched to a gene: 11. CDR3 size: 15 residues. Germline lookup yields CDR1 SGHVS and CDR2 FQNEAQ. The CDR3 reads CASSHWDSGKETQYF. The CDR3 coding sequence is TGTGCCAGCAGCCACTGGGACAGTGGGAAGGAGACCCAGTACTTC. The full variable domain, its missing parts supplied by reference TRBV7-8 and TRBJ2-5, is GAGVSQSPRYKVAKRGQDVALRCDPISGHVSLFWYQQALGQGPEFLTYFQNEAQLDKSGLPSDRFFAERPEGSVSTLKIQRTQQEDSAVYLCASSHWDSGKETQYFGPGTRLLVL.

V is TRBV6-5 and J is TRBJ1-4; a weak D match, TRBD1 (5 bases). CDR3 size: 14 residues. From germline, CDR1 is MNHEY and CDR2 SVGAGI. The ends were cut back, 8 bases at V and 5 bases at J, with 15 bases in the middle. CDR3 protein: CASGRQGGNEKLFF. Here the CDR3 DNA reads TGTGCCAGCGGTCGCCAGGGAGGGAATGAAAAACTGTTTTTT.

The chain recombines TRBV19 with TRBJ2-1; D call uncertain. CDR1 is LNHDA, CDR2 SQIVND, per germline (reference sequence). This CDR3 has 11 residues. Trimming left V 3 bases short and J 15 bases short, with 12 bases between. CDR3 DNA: TGTGCCAGTAGTATCTATGAGGTTCTGTTCTTC. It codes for CASSIYEVLFF.

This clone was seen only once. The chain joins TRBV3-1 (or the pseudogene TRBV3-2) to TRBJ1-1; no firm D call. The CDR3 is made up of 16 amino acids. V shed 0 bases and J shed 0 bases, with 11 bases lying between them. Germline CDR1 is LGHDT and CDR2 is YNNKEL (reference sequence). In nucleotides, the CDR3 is TGTGCCAGCAGCCAAGAAATGCTACAGATGAACACTGAAGCTTTCTTT. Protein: CASSQEMLQMNTEAFF.

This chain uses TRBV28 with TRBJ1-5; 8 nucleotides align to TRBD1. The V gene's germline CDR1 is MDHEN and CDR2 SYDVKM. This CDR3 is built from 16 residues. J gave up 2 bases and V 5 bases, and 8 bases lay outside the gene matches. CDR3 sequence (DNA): TGTGCCAGCAGTGACAGTGACAGGGGCGGCAATCAGCCCCAGCATTTT. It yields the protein CASSDSDRGGNQPQHF.

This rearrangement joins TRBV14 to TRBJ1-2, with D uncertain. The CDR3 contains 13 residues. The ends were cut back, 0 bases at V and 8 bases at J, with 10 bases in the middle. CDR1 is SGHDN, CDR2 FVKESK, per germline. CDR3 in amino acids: CASSQDNAWGYTF. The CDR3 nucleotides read TGTGCCAGCAGCCAAGATAATGCGTGGGGCTACACCTTC.

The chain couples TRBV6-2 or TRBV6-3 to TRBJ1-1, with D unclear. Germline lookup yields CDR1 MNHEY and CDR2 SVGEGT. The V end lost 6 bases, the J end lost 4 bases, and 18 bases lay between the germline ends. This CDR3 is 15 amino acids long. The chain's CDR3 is CASSTLPGVATEAFF. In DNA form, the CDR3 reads TGTGCCAGCAGCACTCTTCCCGGGGTAGCCACTGAAGCTTTCTTT.

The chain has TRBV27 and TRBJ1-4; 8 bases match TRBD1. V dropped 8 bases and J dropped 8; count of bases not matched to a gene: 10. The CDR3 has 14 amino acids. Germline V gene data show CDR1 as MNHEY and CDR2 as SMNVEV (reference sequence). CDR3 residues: CASGNDRGWEKLFF. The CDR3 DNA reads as TGTGCCAGCGGAAACGACAGGGGTTGGGAAAAACTGTTTTTT.

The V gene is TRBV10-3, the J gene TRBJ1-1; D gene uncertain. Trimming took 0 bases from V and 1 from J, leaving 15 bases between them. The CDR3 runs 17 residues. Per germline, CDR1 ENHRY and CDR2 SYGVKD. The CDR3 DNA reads TGTGCCATCAGTGAGTCGGGGAGGGCCGAGGGGAACACTGAAGCTTTCTTT. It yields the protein CAISESGRAEGNTEAFF.

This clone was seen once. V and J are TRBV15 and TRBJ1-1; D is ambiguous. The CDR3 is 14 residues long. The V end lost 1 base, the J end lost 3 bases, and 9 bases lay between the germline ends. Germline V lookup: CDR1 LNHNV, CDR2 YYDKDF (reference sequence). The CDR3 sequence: CATSRGQRDTEAFF. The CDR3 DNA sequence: TGTGCCACCAGCAGAGGTCAGAGGGACACTGAAGCTTTCTTT.

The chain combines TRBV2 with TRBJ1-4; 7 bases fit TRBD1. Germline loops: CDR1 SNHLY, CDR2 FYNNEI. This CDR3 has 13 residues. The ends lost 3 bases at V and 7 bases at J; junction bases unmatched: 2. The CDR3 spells CASSDGTAEKLFF. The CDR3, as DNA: TGTGCCAGCAGTGATGGGACAGCTGAAAAACTGTTTTTT.

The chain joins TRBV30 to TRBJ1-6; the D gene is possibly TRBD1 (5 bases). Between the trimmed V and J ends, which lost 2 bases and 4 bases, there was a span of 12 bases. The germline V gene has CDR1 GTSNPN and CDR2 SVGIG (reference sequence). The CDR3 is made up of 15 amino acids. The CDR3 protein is CAWSSGPAYNSPLHF. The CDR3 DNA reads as TGTGCCTGGAGTTCAGGGCCGGCGTATAATTCACCCCTCCACTTT.

The CDR3 sequence is CASSGTGFGTNEKLFF. The CDR3 DNA sequence: TGTGCCAGCAGTGGGACAGGGTTCGGGACTAATGAAAAACTGTTTTTT. The gene calls are TRBV2 and TRBJ1-4, with TRBD1 matching over 8 bases. Trimming took 4 bases from V and 2 from J; bases not matched to a gene: 6. Germline V CDR1 and CDR2: SNHLY, FYNNEI. CDR3 size: 16 residues.

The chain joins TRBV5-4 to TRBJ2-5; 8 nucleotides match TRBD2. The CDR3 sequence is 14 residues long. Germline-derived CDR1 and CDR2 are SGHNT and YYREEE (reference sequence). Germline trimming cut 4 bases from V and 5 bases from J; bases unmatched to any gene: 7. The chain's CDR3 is CASSPRGGRETQYF. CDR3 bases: TGTGCCAGCAGCCCACGGGGGGGCCGGGAGACCCAGTACTTC.

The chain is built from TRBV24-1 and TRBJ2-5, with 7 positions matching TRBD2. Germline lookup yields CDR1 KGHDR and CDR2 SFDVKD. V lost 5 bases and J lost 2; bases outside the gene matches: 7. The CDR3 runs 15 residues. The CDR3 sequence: CATSARTGGQETQYF. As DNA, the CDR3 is TGTGCCACCAGTGCACGGACCGGGGGGCAAGAGACCCAGTACTTC.

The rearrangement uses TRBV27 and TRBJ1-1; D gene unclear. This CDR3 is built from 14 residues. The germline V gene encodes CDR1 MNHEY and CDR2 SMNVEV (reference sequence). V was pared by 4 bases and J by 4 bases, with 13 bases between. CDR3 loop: CASSSGTPGTEAFF. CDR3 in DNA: TGTGCCAGCAGTTCCGGCACCCCGGGCACTGAAGCTTTCTTT.

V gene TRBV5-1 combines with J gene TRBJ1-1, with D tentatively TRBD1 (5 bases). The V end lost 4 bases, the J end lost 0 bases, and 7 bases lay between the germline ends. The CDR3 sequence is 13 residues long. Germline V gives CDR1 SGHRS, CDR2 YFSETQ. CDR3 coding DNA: TGCGCCAGCAGCATCAGGGTGAACACTGAAGCTTTCTTT. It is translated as CASSIRVNTEAFF.

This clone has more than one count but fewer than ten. The CDR3 loop reads CASSQRGDGGPDEQFF. In DNA form, the CDR3 reads TGTGCCAGCAGTCAGCGGGGGGACGGCGGCCCTGATGAGCAGTTCTTC. V is TRBV6-2 or TRBV6-3 and J is TRBJ2-1; 9 bases agree with TRBD2. The germline CDR1 and CDR2 sequences are MNHEY and SVGEGT. The CDR3 totals 16 residues. With V trimmed by 5 bases and J by 8 bases, 13 bases remained unmatched.

The DNA of the CDR3 is TGTGCCAGCAGCTTAACAGGGCCTAATTCACCCCTCCACTTT. Translating it yields CASSLTGPNSPLHF. The rearrangement uses TRBV5-6 and TRBJ1-6, with a possible D match to TRBD1 (6 bases). The CDR3 spans 14 residues. From germline, CDR1 is SGHDT and CDR2 YYEEEE. V lost 2 bases and J lost 6, with 9 bases in between.

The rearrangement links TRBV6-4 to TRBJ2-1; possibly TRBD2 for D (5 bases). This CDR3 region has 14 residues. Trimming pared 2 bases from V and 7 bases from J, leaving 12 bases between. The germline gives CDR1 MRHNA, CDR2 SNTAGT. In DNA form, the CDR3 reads TGTGCCAGCAGTGACGAAATGGACTCAAATGAGCAGTTCTTC. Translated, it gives CASSDEMDSNEQFF.

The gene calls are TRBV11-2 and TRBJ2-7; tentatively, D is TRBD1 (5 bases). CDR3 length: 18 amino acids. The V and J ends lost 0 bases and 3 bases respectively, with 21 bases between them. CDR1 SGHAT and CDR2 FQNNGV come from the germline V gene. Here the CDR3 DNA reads TGTGCCAGCAGCTTAGATGGAGAAGGGCTTTTAAGGGGCTACGAGCAGTACTTC. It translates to CASSLDGEGLLRGYEQYF. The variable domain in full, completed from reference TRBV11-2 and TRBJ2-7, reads EAGVAQSPRYKIIEKRQSVAFWCNPISGHATLYWYQQILGQGPKLLIQFQNNGVVDDSQLPKDRFSAERLKGVDSTLKIQPAKLEDSAVYLCASSLDGEGLLRGYEQYFGPGTRLTVT.